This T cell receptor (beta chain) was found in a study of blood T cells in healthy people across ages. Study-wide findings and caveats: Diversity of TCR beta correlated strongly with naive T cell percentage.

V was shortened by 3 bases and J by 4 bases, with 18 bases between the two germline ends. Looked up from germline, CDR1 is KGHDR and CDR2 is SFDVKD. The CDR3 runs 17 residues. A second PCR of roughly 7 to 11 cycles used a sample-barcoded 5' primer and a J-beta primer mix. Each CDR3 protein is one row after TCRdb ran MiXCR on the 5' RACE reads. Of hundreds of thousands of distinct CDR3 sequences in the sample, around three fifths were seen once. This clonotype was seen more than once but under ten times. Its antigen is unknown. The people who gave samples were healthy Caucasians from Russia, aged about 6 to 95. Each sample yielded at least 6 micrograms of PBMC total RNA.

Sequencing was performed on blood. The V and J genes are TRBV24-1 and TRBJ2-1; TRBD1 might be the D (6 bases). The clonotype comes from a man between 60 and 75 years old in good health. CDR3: CATSDTQGSWLYNEQFF. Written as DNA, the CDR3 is TGTGCCACCAGTGATACGCAGGGGTCTTGGCTATACAATGAGCAGTTCTTC.